This passage covers 5 T cell receptor beta chains from one sample sequenced in a study of shared clonotypes between healthy human individuals. Method: immunoSEQ multiplex PCR; TCRdb's copy keeps in-frame clones and lacks some. This sample has roughly 640,000 clones; about 97% occur once, and the top ten carry around 0.058%. Sequenced: naive CD4+ T cells sorted from blood. Stated subset: CD45RA+ positively selected. The source is a woman in her 30s in good health.

V is TRBV5-1 and J is TRBJ2-7, with D tentatively TRBD2 (5 bases). This CDR3 contains 14 residues. Germline CDR1 SGHRS, CDR2 YFSETQ. Trimming took off 0 bases at V and 5 bases at J, with 12 bases between the two ends. The CDR3 loop is CASSLALASDEQYF. The CDR3, as DNA: TGCGCCAGCAGCTTGGCCCTAGCATCCGACGAGCAGTACTTC.

This rearrangement joins TRBV5-6 to TRBJ1-1; TRBD1 matches 8 bases. Germline V lookup: CDR1 SGHDT, CDR2 YYEEEE. Trimming at V came to 4 bases and at J to 5 bases, leaving 7 bases not matched to a gene. The CDR3 is 14 amino acids. CDR3 sequence reads: CASSRQGIRTEAFF. In nucleotides, the CDR3 is TGTGCCAGCAGCCGACAGGGGATTAGAACTGAAGCTTTCTTT.

The rearrangement uses TRBV11-2 and TRBJ2-1; 10 positions agree with TRBD2. CDR3 length equals 15 residues. From germline, CDR1 is SGHAT and CDR2 FQNNGV. J lost 3 bases, V lost 3 bases, and 2 bases had no gene match. The CDR3 region is CASSFRTSGYNEQFF. The CDR3 DNA sequence: TGTGCCAGCAGCTTTCGGACTAGCGGCTACAATGAGCAGTTCTTC.

CDR3 DNA: TGTGCCATCAGTGATAACAGGGAGCCAGGTGAAGCTTTCTTT. Translation gives CAISDNREPGEAFF. The gene calls are TRBV10-3 and TRBJ1-1; a possible D gene is TRBD1 (6 bases). The CDR3 runs 14 residues. V gave up 3 bases and J gave up 7 bases, with 15 bases separating them. Germline lookup yields CDR1 ENHRY and CDR2 SYGVKD.

J is TRBJ2-7 and V is TRBV4-1, with TRBD1 identical over 9 bases. Germline CDR1 and CDR2: MGHRA and YSYEKL. The CDR3 consists of 15 residues. The trim removed 3 bases at V and 3 bases at J, leaving 6 bases unmatched. The CDR3 sequence: CASSHPGTGIYEQYF. The CDR3 DNA reads TGCGCCAGCAGCCACCCCGGGACAGGGATCTACGAGCAGTACTTC.